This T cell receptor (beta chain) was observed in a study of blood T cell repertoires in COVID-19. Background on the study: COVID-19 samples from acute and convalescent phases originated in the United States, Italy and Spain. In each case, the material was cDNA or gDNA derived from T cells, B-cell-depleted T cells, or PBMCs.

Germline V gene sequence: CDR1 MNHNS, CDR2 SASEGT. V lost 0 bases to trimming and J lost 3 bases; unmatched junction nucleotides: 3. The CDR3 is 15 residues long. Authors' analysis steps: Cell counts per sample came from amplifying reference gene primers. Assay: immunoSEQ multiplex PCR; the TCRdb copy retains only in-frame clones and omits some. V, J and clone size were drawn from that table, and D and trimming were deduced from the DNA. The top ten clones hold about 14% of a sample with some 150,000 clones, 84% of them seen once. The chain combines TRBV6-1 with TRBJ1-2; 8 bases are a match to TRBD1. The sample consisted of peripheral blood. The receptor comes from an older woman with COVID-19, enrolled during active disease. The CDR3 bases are TGTGCCAGCAGTGAAGCAGTGACAGGGGACTATGGCTACACCTTC. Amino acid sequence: CASSEAVTGDYGYTF.